This note documents a single T cell receptor (beta chain) sequence. There is no known antigen for this receptor. Per-nucleotide qualities are absent, and no much larger clonotype sits a single base away. The data are from a study of glioma-infiltrating T cells after dendritic cell vaccination (dated by TCRdb to between 2015 and 2016). About the full investigation: The cohort comprised 15 or so glioblastoma patients from Phase I and II dendritic cell vaccination trials, 9 newly diagnosed and 6 with recurrent disease. Between about 2002 and 2013, the patients were given dendritic cell vaccination pulsed with autologous tumor lysate. In glioblastoma patients vaccinated with dendritic cells, deep sequencing of TCR beta CDR3 regions served to measure the amount of tumor-infiltrating lymphocytes and to compare repertoires between tumor and blood. Survival after dendritic cell vaccination was correlated with TCR sequencing metrics, including TIL content and tumor-blood repertoire overlap. Patients received three intradermal dendritic cell vaccine injections at biweekly intervals in the arm below the axilla. The vaccine was prepared from monocyte-derived dendritic cells that were cultured for more than six days with IL-4 and GM-CSF and then pulsed overnight with autologous tumor lysate.

Including cysteine and phenylalanine, the CDR3 has 14 amino acids. Just the 42-base CDR3 DNA is kept, in frame starting at base 1. The V end gives up 8 bases and the J end 4 bases, leaving 9 bases in the junction not matched to a gene. Taken from the germline V gene, the CDR1 and CDR2 loops are KGHSH and LQKENI. The immunoSEQ assay amplified TCRB CDR3 regions from roughly 2 micrograms of genomic DNA, or from all available DNA when less than that amount was available. For multiplex PCR, 60 forward primers for TCR V beta segments and 13 reverse primers for J beta segments were used. To estimate reads per starting template, synthetic control templates were spiked into each sample at limiting dilution. The Illumina HiSeq System generated 87 bp sequencing reads. The authors' analysis ran thus. PCR and sequencing errors were removed by a nearest neighbor algorithm that merged closely related sequences. TCR overlap was measured as the percentage of unique tumor TCR beta sequences that were also present in the peripheral blood of the same patient. The table comes from immuneACCESS by way of TCRdb, which keeps in-frame sequences with V and J called. Part of the clones is missing from these tables; in studies checked, under half for an unresolved V gene and the rest for unknown reasons. V and J calls and clone size are those listed in that table; D and trimming were worked out from the DNA. In this sample the table shows about 73,000 clones, around 80% of which occur a single time. 2% to 2.5% of the sample goes to the ten largest clones.

Patients were selected on the basis of adequate residual fresh-frozen tumor tissue and more than two years of available survival data. Although molecular status otherwise differed among the glioblastoma patients, no patient had an isocitrate dehydrogenase mutation. PBMC collection took place before vaccination, two weeks after the third vaccination, and at tumor progression if progression occurred. Genomic DNA was extracted with the Qiagen DNeasy Blood extraction Kit. Overall results and qualifications from the work: No direct relationship between TCR clonality and survival was found, suggesting a diverse polyclonal response may matter. Longer time to progression and overall survival after dendritic cell vaccination were predicted by higher estimated pretreatment TIL content. The cohort was small and heterogeneous, with few patients having full blood and tumor sets and even fewer initial-recurrent tumor pairs. The three-group TCR overlap response model was described as speculative and requiring prospective validation.

The chain is assembled from TRBV18 and TRBJ1-1; 8 nucleotides in the junction match TRBD1. The TCR was taken from a human donor with glioblastoma. This specimen consisted of blood, obtained before dendritic cell vaccination. CDR3 loop: CASHSLTGGTEAFF. DNA sequence: TGTGCCAGCCATTCCTTAACAGGGGGCACTGAAGCTTTCTTT. The variable domain in full, with residues beyond the CDR3 obtained from the reference TRBV18 and TRBJ1-1 genes, is NAGVMQNPRHLVRRRGQEARLRCSPMKGHSHVYWYRQLPEEGLKFMVYLQKENIIDESGMPKERFSAEFPKEGPSILRIQQVVRGDSAAYFCASHSLTGGTEAFFGQGTRLTVV.